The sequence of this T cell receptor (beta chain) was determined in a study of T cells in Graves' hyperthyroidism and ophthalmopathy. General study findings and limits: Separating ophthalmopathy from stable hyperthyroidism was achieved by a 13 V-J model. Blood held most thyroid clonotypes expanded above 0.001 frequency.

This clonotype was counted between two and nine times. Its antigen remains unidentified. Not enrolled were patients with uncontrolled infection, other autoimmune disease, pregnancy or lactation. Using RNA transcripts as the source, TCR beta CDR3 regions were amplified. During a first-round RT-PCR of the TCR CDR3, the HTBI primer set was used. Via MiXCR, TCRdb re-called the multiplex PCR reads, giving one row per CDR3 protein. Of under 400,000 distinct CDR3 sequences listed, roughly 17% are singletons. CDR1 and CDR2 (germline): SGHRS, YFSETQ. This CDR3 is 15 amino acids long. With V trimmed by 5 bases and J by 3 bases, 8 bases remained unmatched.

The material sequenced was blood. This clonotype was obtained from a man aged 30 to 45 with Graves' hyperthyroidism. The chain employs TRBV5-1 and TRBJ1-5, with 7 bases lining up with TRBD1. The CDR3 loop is CASSFTGADNQPQHF. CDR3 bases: TGCGCCAGCAGTTTTACAGGGGCGGACAATCAGCCCCAGCATTTT. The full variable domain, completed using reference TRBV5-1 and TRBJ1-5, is KAGVTQTPRYLIKTRGQQVTLSCSPISGHRSVSWYQQTPGQGLQFLFEYFSETQRNKGNFPGRFSGRQFSNSRSEMNVSTLELGDSALYLCASSFTGADNQPQHFGDGTRLSIL.